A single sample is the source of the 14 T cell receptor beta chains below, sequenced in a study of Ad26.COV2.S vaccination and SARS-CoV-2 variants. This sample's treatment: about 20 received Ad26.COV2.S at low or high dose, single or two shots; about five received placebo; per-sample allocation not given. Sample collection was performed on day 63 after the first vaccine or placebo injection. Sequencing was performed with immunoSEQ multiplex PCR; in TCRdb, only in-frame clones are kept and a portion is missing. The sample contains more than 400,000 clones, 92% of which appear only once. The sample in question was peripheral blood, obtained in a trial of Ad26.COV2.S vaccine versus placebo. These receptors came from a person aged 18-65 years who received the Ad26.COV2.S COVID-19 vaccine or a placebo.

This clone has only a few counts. The CDR3 DNA sequence: TGTGCCAGTAGCCTGGGACTCCTTGCCACTGAAGCTTTCTTT. Protein: CASSLGLLATEAFF. This chain joins TRBV19 and TRBJ1-1, with D maybe TRBD1 (5 bases). The CDR3 is 14 residues long. The germline CDR1 and CDR2 sequences are LNHDA and SQIVND (reference sequence). The V and J ends lost 6 bases and 4 bases respectively, with 15 bases between them.

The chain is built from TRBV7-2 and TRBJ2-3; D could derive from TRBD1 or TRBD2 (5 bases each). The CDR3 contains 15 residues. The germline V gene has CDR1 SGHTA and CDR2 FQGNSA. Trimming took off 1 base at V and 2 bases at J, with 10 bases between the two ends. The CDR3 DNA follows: TGTGCCAGCAGCTTAGTTTGGGGGTCCACAGATACGCAGTATTTT. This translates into CASSLVWGSTDTQYF.

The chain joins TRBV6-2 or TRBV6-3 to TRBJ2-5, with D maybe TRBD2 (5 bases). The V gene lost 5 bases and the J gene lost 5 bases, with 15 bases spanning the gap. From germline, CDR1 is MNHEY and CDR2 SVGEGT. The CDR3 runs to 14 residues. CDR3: CASSPPGDRETQYF. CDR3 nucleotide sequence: TGTGCCAGCAGTCCACCCGGGGATCGGGAGACCCAGTACTTC.

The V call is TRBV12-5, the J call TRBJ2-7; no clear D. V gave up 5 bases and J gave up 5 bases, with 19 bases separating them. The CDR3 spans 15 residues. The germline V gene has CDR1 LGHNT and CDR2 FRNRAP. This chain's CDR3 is CASGLLPKRHHEQYF. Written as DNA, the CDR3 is TGTGCTAGTGGTCTTCTTCCTAAACGACATCACGAGCAGTACTTC.

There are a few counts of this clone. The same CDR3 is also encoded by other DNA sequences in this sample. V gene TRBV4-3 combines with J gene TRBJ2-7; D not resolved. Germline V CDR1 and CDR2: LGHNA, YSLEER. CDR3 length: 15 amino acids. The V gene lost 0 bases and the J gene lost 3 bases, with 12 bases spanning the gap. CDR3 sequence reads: CASSQDRGGIYEQYF. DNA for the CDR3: TGCGCCAGCAGCCAAGATAGAGGCGGAATCTACGAGCAGTACTTC.

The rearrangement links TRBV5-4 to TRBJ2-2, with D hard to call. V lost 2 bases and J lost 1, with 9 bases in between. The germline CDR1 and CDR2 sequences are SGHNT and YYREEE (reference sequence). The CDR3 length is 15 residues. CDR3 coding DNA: TGTGCCAGCAGCTTCAGAGTGGGGAACACCGGGGAGCTGTTTTTT. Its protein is CASSFRVGNTGELFF.

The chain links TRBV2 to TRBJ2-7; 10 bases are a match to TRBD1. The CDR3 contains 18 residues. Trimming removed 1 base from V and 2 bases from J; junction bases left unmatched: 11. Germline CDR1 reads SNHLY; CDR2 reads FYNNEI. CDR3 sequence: CASSEGTGGILLTYEQYF. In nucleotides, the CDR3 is TGTGCCAGCAGTGAAGGGACAGGGGGAATTCTTTTGACCTACGAGCAGTACTTC.

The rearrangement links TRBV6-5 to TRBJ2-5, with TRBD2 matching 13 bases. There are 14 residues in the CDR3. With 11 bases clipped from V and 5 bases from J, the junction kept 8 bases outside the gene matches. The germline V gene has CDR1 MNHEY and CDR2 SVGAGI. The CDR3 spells CAVQLAGGLETQYF. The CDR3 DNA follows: TGTGCCGTACAACTAGCGGGGGGGCTGGAGACCCAGTACTTC.

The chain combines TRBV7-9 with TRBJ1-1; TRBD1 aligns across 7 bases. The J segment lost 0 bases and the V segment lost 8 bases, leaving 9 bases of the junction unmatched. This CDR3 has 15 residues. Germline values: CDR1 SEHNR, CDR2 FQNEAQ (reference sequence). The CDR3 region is CASGQTGSVNTEAFF. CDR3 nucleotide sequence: TGTGCCAGCGGACAGACAGGGTCCGTGAACACTGAAGCTTTCTTT.

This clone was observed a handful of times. The chain's CDR3 is CASSLQGNTEAFF. The CDR3 coding sequence is TGTGCCAGCAGTTTACAGGGGAACACTGAAGCTTTCTTT. The rearrangement joins TRBV12-3 or TRBV12-4 to TRBJ1-1, with D maybe TRBD1 (5 bases). V dropped 2 bases and J dropped 1 base, with 5 bases sitting between them. The CDR3 has 13 amino acids.

CDR3 DNA sequence: TGTGCCAGCAGCCTAACCGGGGGGTTAAGCTCCTATAATTCACCCCTCCACTTT. It is translated as CASSLTGGLSSYNSPLHF. The chain combines TRBV7-8 with TRBJ1-6; the D gene is possibly TRBD1 (5 bases). This CDR3 region has 18 residues. The germline CDR1 and CDR2 sequences are SGHVS and FQNEAQ. Trimming took off 5 bases at V and 0 bases at J, with 17 bases between the two ends.

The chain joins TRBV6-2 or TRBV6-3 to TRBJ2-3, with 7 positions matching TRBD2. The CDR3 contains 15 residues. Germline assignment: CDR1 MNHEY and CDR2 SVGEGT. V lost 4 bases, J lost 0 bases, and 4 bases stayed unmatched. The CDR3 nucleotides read TGTGCCAGCAGTTTCCGCGGGGGTAGCACAGATACGCAGTATTTT. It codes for CASSFRGGSTDTQYF.

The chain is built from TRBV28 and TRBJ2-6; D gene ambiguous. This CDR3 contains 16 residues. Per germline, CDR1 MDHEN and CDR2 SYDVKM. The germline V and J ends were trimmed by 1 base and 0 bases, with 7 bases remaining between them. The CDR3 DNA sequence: TGTGCCAGCAGTTTATCTGATGGCTCTGGGGCCAACGTCCTGACTTTC. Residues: CASSLSDGSGANVLTF.

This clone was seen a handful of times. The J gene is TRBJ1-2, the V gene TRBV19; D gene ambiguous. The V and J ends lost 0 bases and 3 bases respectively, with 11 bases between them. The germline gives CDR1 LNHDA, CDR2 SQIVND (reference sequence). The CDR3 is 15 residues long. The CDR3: CASSIEEKIHYGYTF. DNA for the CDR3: TGTGCCAGTAGTATAGAGGAGAAAATCCACTATGGCTACACCTTC.